Sequencing of this T cell receptor (beta chain) was carried out in a study of beta chain features in type 1 diabetes. This CDR3 is built from 15 residues. The junction had 7 bases not matched to a gene; V was cut back by 4 bases and J by 2 bases. Germline-derived CDR1 and CDR2 are SGDLS and YYNGEE. The study reverse transcribed the entire isolated RNA, so it sequenced expressed TCRB transcripts. Libraries were prepared by immunoSEQ multiplex PCR; TCRdb keeps only in-frame clonotypes and omits some of them. This sample yields roughly 170,000 clones, of which approximately 13% are seen a single time; less than 0.7% belongs to the top ten.

The receptor's source is a woman under 30 in good health. The chain carries TRBV9 and TRBJ2-5; TRBD2 aligns across 8 bases. Sequenced: central memory CD4+ T cells from blood. The CDR3 protein is CASSLRASGQETQYF. CDR3 in DNA: TGTGCCAGCAGCCTCCGGGCTAGCGGGCAAGAGACCCAGTACTTC.